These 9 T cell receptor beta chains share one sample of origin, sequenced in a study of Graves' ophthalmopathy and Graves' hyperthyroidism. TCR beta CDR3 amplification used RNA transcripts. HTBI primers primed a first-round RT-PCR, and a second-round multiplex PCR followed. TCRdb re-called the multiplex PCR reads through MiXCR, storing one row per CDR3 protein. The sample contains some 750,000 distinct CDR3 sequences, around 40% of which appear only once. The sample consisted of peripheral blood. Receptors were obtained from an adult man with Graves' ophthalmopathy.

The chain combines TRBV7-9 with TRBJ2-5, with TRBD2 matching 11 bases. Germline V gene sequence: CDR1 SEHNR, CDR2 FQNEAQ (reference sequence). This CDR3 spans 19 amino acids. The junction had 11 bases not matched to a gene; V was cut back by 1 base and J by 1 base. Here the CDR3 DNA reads TGTGCCAGCAGCTTAGTCCGGGGTTCTAGCGGGGGGTTCCAAGAGACCCAGTACTTC. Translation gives CASSLVRGSSGGFQETQYF. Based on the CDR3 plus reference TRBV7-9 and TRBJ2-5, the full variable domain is DTGVSQNPRHKITKRGQNVTFRCDPISEHNRLYWYRQTLGQGPEFLTYFQNEAQLEKSRLLSDRFSAERPKGSFSTLEIQRTEQGDSAMYLCASSLVRGSSGGFQETQYFGPGTRLLVL.

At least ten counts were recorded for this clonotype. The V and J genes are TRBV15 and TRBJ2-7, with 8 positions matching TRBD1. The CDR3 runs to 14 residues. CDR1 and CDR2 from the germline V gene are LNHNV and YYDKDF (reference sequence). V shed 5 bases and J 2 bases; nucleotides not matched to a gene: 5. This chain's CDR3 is CATSPGTGPYEQYF. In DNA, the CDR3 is TGTGCCACCAGCCCCGGGACAGGACCCTACGAGCAGTACTTC.

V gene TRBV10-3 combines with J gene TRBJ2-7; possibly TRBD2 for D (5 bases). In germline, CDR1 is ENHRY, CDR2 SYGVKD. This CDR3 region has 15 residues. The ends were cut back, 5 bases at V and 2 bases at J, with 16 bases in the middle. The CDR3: CAISRGDGPTYEQYF. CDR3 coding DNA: TGTGCCATCAGTCGGGGAGACGGACCCACCTACGAGCAGTACTTC.

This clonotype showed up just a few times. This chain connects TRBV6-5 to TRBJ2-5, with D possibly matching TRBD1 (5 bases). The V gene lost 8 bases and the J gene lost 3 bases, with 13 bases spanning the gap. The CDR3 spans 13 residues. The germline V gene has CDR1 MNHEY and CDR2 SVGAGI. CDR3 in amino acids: CASAALTEETQYF. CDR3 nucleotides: TGTGCCAGCGCTGCCCTGACAGAAGAGACCCAGTACTTC.

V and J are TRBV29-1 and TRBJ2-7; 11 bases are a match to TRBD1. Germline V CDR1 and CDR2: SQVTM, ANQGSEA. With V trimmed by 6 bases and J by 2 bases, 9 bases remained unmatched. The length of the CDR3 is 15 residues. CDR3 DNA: TGCAGCGTGGAGGACAGGGGGCAGGGGCCCTACGAGCAGTACTTC. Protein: CSVEDRGQGPYEQYF.

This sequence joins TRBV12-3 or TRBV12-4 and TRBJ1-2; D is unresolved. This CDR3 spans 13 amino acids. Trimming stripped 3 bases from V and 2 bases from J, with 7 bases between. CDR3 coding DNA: TGTGCCAGCAGTTTTATACGGAACTATGGCTACACCTTC. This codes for CASSFIRNYGYTF.

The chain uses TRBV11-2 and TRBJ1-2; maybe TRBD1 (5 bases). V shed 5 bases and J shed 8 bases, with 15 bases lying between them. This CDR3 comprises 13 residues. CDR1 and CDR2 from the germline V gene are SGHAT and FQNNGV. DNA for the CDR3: TGTGCCAGCAGCCTGGGACTGCGGAGGGGCTACACCTTC. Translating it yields CASSLGLRRGYTF.

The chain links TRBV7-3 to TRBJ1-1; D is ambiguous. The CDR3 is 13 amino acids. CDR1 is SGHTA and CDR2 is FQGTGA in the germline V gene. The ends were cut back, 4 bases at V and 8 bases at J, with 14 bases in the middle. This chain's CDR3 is CASSSREGGEAFF. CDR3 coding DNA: TGTGCCAGCAGCTCGAGGGAGGGAGGGGAAGCTTTCTTT.

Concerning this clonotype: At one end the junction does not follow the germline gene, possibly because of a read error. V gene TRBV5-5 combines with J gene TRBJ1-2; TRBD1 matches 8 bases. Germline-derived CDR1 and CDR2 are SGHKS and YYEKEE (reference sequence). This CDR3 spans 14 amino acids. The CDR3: CASSRDGQGDGYTF. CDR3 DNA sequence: TGCGCCAGCAGCCGGGACGGACAGGGCGATGGCTACACCTTC.